This TCR beta chain was retrieved from a study of blood T cell repertoires in COVID-19. Germline V gene sequence: CDR1 MGHDK, CDR2 SYGVNS. The length of the CDR3 is 14 residues. V was pared by 3 bases and J by 4 bases, with 12 bases between. This clone was seen just once. Sequencing was performed with immunoSEQ multiplex PCR; in TCRdb, only in-frame clones are kept and a portion is missing. The table lists roughly 49,000 clones, 90% to 95% of them singletons, with roughly 10% in the top ten. Material for sequencing was peripheral blood. This chain joins TRBV25-1 and TRBJ1-2; no clear D gene. This receptor was taken from an elderly woman with acute or convalescent COVID-19. The chain's CDR3 is CASSDRGNVYGYTF. The CDR3 DNA reads as TGTGCCAGCAGTGACCGAGGGAATGTCTATGGCTACACCTTC.